The 7 T cell receptor beta chains given below trace back to one sample, sequenced in a study of blood T cell repertoires in COVID-19. TCRdb's table, derived via immunoSEQ multiplex PCR, lists solely in-frame clones and lacks some. Among about 130,000 clones listed, approximately 81% were seen once. Sequenced input: peripheral blood. These receptors were collected from a woman aged 25-40 years who had recovered from COVID-19.

The rearrangement joins TRBV29-1 to TRBJ2-2; D is perhaps TRBD2 (6 bases). The V and J ends lost 3 bases and 8 bases respectively, with 10 bases between them. The CDR3 length is 12 residues. Per the germline V gene, CDR1 is SQVTM and CDR2 is ANQGSEA. CDR3 region: CSVEGLRGELFF. CDR3 DNA sequence: TGCAGCGTTGAGGGACTTAGGGGGGAGCTGTTTTTT.

The chain links TRBV6-2 or TRBV6-3 to TRBJ1-3; a possible D gene is TRBD1 (6 bases). The CDR3 is made up of 14 amino acids. Germline values: CDR1 MNHEY, CDR2 SVGEGT. V shed 6 bases and J shed 2 bases, with 11 bases lying between them. The CDR3: CASSKNRAGNTIYF. The CDR3 nucleotides are TGTGCCAGCAGCAAGAACAGGGCTGGAAACACCATATATTTT.

The chain joins TRBV3-1 (or the pseudogene TRBV3-2) to TRBJ2-1; D is undetermined. Germline values: CDR1 LGHDT, CDR2 YNNKEL (reference sequence). This CDR3 has 11 amino acids. Trimming pared 1 base from V and 10 bases from J, leaving 5 bases between. The CDR3 DNA follows: TGTGCCAGCAGCCAAGCAGTAGAGCAGTTCTTC. It yields the protein CASSQAVEQFF.

CDR3 residues: CASSRQGDNSPLHF. The CDR3 nucleotides read TGTGCCAGCAGCCGACAGGGCGATAATTCACCCCTCCACTTT. The chain has TRBV6-5 and TRBJ1-6; 7 bases agree with TRBD1. The trim removed 6 bases at V and 5 bases at J, leaving 4 bases unmatched. The germline gives CDR1 MNHEY, CDR2 SVGAGI. The CDR3 extends over 14 amino acids.

The chain employs TRBV7-8 and TRBJ2-6; 12 nucleotides align to TRBD2. Germline V gives CDR1 SGHVS, CDR2 FQNEAQ. V lost 5 bases and J lost 0; bases outside the gene matches: 11. CDR3 length: 20 residues. CDR3 region: CASSPAGTSGRTSGANVLTF. CDR3 nucleotides: TGTGCCAGCAGCCCGGCCGGGACTAGCGGGCGAACCTCTGGGGCCAACGTCCTGACTTTC.

The chain joins TRBV4-2 to TRBJ1-2, with TRBD1 identical over 7 bases. The V segment lost 3 bases and the J segment 9 bases; nucleotides outside the gene matches: 10. CDR1 and CDR2 (germline): LGHNA, YNFKEQ. This CDR3 contains 14 residues. Here the CDR3 DNA reads TGTGCCAGCAGCCAGTACTTCGACAGGGCCCGCTACACCTTC. Its translation: CASSQYFDRARYTF.

This chain links TRBV7-6 with TRBJ1-4, with D uncertain. The germline V gene has CDR1 SGHVS and CDR2 FNYEAQ. The CDR3 runs 16 residues. Trimming stripped 1 base from V and 4 bases from J, with 13 bases between. CDR3 in DNA: TGTGCCAGCAGCTTAGTGTCTCAGGCCTTTAATGAAAAACTGTTTTTT. This codes for CASSLVSQAFNEKLFF.